Listed here is a single T cell receptor beta chain. Its specificity is unknown. Here immunoSEQ multiplex PCR was the method, and the copy in TCRdb shows in-frame clones only, minus some. The profile shows about 350,000 clones, 88% of them singletons. This record belongs to a study of Ad26.COV2.S vaccination and SARS-CoV-2 variants. In the study overall: Once or twice, 56 days apart, Ad26.COV2.S was delivered intramuscularly.

Trimming removed 3 bases from V and 8 bases from J; junction bases left unmatched: 10. In germline, CDR1 is MNHEY, CDR2 SVGAGI. The CDR3 spans 16 residues. Findings and caveats of the study: Participants given vaccine showed non-spike TCR breadth similar to that of placebo recipients. It was reported that spike-specific CD8+ and CD4+ T cell responses were substantially broad after vaccination.

Treatment specified: some 20 received Ad26.COV2.S at low or high dose, single or two shots; 5 received placebo; per-sample allocation not given. Sampling occurred on day 63 after the first vaccine or placebo injection. The gene calls are TRBV6-5 and TRBJ1-6; 7 positions match TRBD1. This TCR was recovered from a person aged 18-65 years who received the Ad26.COV2.S COVID-19 vaccine or a placebo. Sequencing was performed on peripheral blood, taken in a trial of Ad26.COV2.S vaccine versus placebo. This chain's CDR3 is CASSYFADRAYSPLHF. For the CDR3, the DNA is TGTGCCAGCAGTTATTTCGCCGACAGGGCATATTCACCCCTCCACTTT.